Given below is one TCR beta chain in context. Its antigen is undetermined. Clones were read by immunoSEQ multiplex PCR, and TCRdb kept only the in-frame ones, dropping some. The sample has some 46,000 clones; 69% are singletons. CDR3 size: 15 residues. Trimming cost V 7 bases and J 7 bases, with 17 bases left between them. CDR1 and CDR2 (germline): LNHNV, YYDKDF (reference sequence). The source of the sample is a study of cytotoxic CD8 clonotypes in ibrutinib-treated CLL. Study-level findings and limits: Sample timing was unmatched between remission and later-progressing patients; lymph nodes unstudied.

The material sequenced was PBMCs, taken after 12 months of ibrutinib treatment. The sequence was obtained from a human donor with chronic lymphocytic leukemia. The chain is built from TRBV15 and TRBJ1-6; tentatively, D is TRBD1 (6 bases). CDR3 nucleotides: TGTGCCACCACGTCCAACAGGGTTGGAAATTCACCCCTCCACTTT. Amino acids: CATTSNRVGNSPLHF.